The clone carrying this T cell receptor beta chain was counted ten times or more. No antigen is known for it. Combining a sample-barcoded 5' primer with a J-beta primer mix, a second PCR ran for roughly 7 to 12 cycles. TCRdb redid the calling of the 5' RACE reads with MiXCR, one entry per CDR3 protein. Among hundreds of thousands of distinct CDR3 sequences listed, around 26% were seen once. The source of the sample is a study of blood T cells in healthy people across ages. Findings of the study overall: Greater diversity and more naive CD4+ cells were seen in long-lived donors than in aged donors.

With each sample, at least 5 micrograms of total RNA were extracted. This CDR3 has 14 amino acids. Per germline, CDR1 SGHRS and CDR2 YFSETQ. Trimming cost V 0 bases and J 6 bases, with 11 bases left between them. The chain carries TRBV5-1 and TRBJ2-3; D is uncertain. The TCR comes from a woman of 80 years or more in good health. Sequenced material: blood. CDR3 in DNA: TGCGCCAGCAGCTTGGCCGTTTTGGGGGATACGCAGTATTTT. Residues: CASSLAVLGDTQYF.